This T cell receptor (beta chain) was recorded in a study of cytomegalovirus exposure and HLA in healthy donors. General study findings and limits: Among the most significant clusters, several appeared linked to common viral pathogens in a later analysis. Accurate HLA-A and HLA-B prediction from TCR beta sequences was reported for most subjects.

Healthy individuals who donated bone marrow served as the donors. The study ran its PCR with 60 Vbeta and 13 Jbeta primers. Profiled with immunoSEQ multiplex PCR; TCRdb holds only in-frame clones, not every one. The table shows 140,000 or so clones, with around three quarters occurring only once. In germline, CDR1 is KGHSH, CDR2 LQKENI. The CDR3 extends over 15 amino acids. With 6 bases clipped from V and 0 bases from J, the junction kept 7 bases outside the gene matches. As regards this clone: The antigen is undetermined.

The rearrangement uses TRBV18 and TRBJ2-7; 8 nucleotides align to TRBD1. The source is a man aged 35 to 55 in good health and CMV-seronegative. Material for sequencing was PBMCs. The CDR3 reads CASSFGQGPSYEQYF. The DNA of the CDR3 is TGTGCCAGCTCTTTCGGACAGGGACCCTCCTACGAGCAGTACTTC. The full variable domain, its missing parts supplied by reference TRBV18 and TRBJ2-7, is NAGVMQNPRHLVRRRGQEARLRCSPMKGHSHVYWYRQLPEEGLKFMVYLQKENIIDESGMPKERFSAEFPKEGPSILRIQQVVRGDSAAYFCASSFGQGPSYEQYFGPGTRLTVT.